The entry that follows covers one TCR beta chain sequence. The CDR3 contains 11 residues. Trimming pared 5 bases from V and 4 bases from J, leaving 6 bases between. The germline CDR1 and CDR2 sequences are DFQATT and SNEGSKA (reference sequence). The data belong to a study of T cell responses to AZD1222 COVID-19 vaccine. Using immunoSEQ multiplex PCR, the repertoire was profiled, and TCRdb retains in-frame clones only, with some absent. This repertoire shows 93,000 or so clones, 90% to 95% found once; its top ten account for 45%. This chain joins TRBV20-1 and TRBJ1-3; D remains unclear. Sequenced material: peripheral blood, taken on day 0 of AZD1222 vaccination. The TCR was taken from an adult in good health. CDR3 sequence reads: CSALGGNTIYF. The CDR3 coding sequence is TGCAGTGCTTTGGGGGGAAACACCATATATTTT.